The sequence of this TCR beta chain was determined in a study of long-term antiretroviral therapy in people with HIV. Study conclusions and caveats: Increased diversity was seen after ART, yet it remained lower than in transplant donor controls.

This clone came up once. Its antigen remains unknown. Every HIV-positive participant received treatment in the United States. Sequencing relied on immunoSEQ assay v3.0, run at survey level. Method: immunoSEQ multiplex PCR; TCRdb's copy keeps in-frame clones and lacks some. Counted here are 2,500 to 3,000 clones, around 79% occurring once; the ten biggest clones make up 8.6%. CDR3 length: 18 residues. CDR1 and CDR2 from the germline V gene are LNHDA and SQIVND (reference sequence). The ends were cut back, 6 bases at V and 2 bases at J, with 23 bases in the middle. V usage is TRBV19 and J usage is TRBJ1-3; tentative D call: TRBD1 (6 bases). The material was unsorted PBMCs, obtained 0.4 years before starting antiretroviral therapy. The TCR sequence derives from a woman between 40 and 50 years old with HIV. The CDR3: CASRARPKNDRPGNTIYF. In nucleotides, the CDR3 is TGTGCCAGTAGGGCTCGCCCGAAAAACGACAGGCCTGGAAACACCATATATTTT.